Following are 17 T cell receptor beta chains from one sample sequenced in a study of blood T cell repertoires in COVID-19. Only in-frame clones appear in the TCRdb table, and some are missing; sequencing was by immunoSEQ multiplex PCR. The sample lists roughly 150,000 clones, around nine tenths occurring once. Sequenced input: peripheral blood. These receptors all come from a human donor in a cohort sampled during active COVID-19.

V gene TRBV6-5 combines with J gene TRBJ2-7; D is possibly TRBD2 (5 bases). CDR3 length: 13 residues. Between the trimmed V and J ends, which lost 0 bases and 5 bases, there was a span of 8 bases. Germline CDR1 is MNHEY and CDR2 is SVGAGI. The CDR3 nucleotides are TGTGCCAGCAGTTACTCTTGGGAGAACGAGCAGTACTTC. This encodes CASSYSWENEQYF.

A word on this clone: The junction shows a germline mismatch at one end, possibly a read error. The chain joins TRBV7-2 to TRBJ2-7, with D possibly matching TRBD2 (6 bases). This CDR3 comprises 13 residues. Germline V lookup: CDR1 SGHTA, CDR2 FQGNSA. The CDR3 loop is CASSLADLYEQYF. CDR3 DNA sequence: TGTGCCAGCAGTTTAGCGGACTTGTACGAGCAGTACTTC.

The genes are TRBV15 and TRBJ2-1, with 10 bases that match TRBD2. CDR1 LNHNV and CDR2 YYDKDF come from the germline V gene (reference sequence). The CDR3 spans 18 residues. J lost 0 bases, V lost 3 bases, and 8 bases had no gene match. Written as DNA, the CDR3 is TGTGCCACCAGCAGTCCCGGACTAGCGGACAGCTCCTACAATGAGCAGTTCTTC. As protein: CATSSPGLADSSYNEQFF. Using reference TRBV15 and TRBJ2-1 for the parts outside the CDR3, the full variable domain is DAMVIQNPRYQVTQFGKPVTLSCSQTLNHNVMYWYQQKSSQAPKLLFHYYDKDFNNEADTPDNFQSRRPNTSFCFLDIRSPGLGDTAMYLCATSSPGLADSSYNEQFFGPGTRLTVL.

The chain combines TRBV28 with TRBJ1-2, with unresolved D. The CDR3 extends over 14 amino acids. The germline gives CDR1 MDHEN, CDR2 SYDVKM. The V end lost 6 bases, the J end lost 4 bases, and 15 bases lay between the germline ends. CDR3 in amino acids: CASRFVSVSYGYTF. The CDR3 nucleotides read TGTGCCAGCAGATTCGTCTCGGTCTCCTATGGCTACACCTTC.

The V gene is TRBV19, the J gene TRBJ1-4; D is ambiguous. The germline V and J ends were trimmed by 3 bases and 7 bases, with 18 bases remaining between them. This CDR3 comprises 16 residues. CDR1 and CDR2 (germline): LNHDA, SQIVND (reference sequence). CDR3 sequence: CASSILGPPEAEKLFF. The CDR3 DNA reads as TGTGCCAGTAGTATTCTCGGTCCCCCAGAGGCTGAAAAACTGTTTTTT.

This rearrangement joins TRBV6-5 to TRBJ2-7; D gene unclear. The CDR3 has 13 residues. Trimming shortened V by 0 bases and J by 6 bases, and 9 bases separated the two germline ends. From germline, CDR1 is MNHEY and CDR2 SVGAGI. The CDR3 protein is CASSYSTPGEQYF. The CDR3 DNA sequence: TGTGCCAGCAGTTACTCAACTCCCGGCGAGCAGTACTTC.

The rearrangement uses TRBV15 and TRBJ2-7, with a possible D match to TRBD1 (5 bases). Trimming pared 3 bases from V and 6 bases from J, leaving 12 bases between. CDR1 is LNHNV, CDR2 YYDKDF, per germline (reference sequence). The CDR3 has 13 amino acids. The CDR3 DNA reads TGTGCCACCAGCAGTCACCAGGGCGTCGAGCAGTACTTC. Protein: CATSSHQGVEQYF.

The genes are TRBV4-3 and TRBJ2-3, with a weak D call TRBD2 (5 bases). Trimming pared 3 bases from V and 0 bases from J, leaving 16 bases between. This CDR3 region has 17 residues. Germline loops: CDR1 LGHNA, CDR2 YSLEER. CDR3 bases: TGCGCCAGCAGCCACCAACGGACTGTCTCTAGCACAGATACGCAGTATTTT. Protein: CASSHQRTVSSTDTQYF.

This chain joins TRBV5-1 and TRBJ1-1, with D possibly being TRBD1 (6 bases). Germline V gives CDR1 SGHRS, CDR2 YFSETQ. The CDR3 is 15 residues long. Trimming left V 0 bases short and J 8 bases short, with 17 bases between. CDR3 sequence reads: CASSLEWRQGREAFF. CDR3 DNA: TGCGCCAGCAGCTTGGAGTGGCGGCAGGGGCGAGAAGCTTTCTTT. Full variable domain (remainder filled in from reference TRBV5-1 and TRBJ1-1): KAGVTQTPRYLIKTRGQQVTLSCSPISGHRSVSWYQQTPGQGLQFLFEYFSETQRNKGNFPGRFSGRQFSNSRSEMNVSTLELGDSALYLCASSLEWRQGREAFFGQGTRLTVV.

The gene calls are TRBV27 and TRBJ2-6, with D perhaps TRBD1 (5 bases). Trimming cost V 4 bases and J 7 bases, with 20 bases left between them. The germline V gene encodes CDR1 MNHEY and CDR2 SMNVEV (reference sequence). There are 17 residues in the CDR3. Written as DNA, the CDR3 is TGTGCCAGCAGTTCCACACAAACAGGTCTCGGAGCCAACGTCCTGACTTTC. Protein: CASSSTQTGLGANVLTF.

This sequence joins TRBV11-3 and TRBJ2-2; 10 nucleotides agree with TRBD1. Germline CDR1 SGHNT, CDR2 YENEEA. The CDR3 has 15 amino acids. Trimming at V came to 3 bases and at J to 3 bases, leaving 1 base not matched to a gene. CDR3 sequence (DNA): TGTGCCAGCAGCTTGGGGACAGGGGACACCGGGGAGCTGTTTTTT. Translation gives CASSLGTGDTGELFF. Supplemented by reference TRBV11-3 and TRBJ2-2, the full variable domain reads EAGVVQSPRYKIIEKKQPVAFWCNPISGHNTLYWYLQNLGQGPELLIRYENEEAVDDSQLPKDRFSAERLKGVDSTLKIQPAELGDSAVYLCASSLGTGDTGELFFGEGSRLTVL.

The chain couples TRBV2 to TRBJ1-2; 7 bases align to TRBD1. Germline V gene sequence: CDR1 SNHLY, CDR2 FYNNEI. Unmatched junction bases numbered 6, after V lost 2 bases and J lost 3 bases. The CDR3 spans 15 residues. CDR3 nucleotide sequence: TGTGCCAGCAGTGAAAACCGTGGGACAGACTATGGCTACACCTTC. Translation gives CASSENRGTDYGYTF.

This sequence joins TRBV20-1 and TRBJ1-1; weak D call: TRBD1 (5 bases). Trimming pared 5 bases from V and 5 bases from J, leaving 9 bases between. In germline, CDR1 is DFQATT, CDR2 SNEGSKA (reference sequence). This CDR3 spans 11 amino acids. The CDR3 region is CSAGHPTEAFF. The CDR3 region has the DNA TGCAGTGCTGGACACCCGACTGAAGCTTTCTTT.

This CDR3 is CASSLAGTPYEQYF. The CDR3 coding sequence is TGTGCCAGCAGCTTGGCCGGGACTCCTTACGAGCAGTACTTC. The V and J genes are TRBV5-6 and TRBJ2-7, with D possibly TRBD2 on 6 matching bases. The germline gives CDR1 SGHDT, CDR2 YYEEEE. The germline V and J ends were trimmed by 0 bases and 4 bases, with 11 bases remaining between them. CDR3 length: 14 amino acids. Full variable domain (remainder filled in from reference TRBV5-6 and TRBJ2-7): DAGVTQSPTHLIKTRGQQVTLRCSPKSGHDTVSWYQQALGQGPQFIFQYYEEEERQRGNFPDRFSGHQFPNYSSELNVNALLLGDSALYLCASSLAGTPYEQYFGPGTRLTVT.

This clone was seen a few times. The chain uses TRBV30 and TRBJ2-7; tentative D call: TRBD1 (6 bases). The V gene lost 2 bases and the J gene lost 4 bases, with 9 bases spanning the gap. There are 12 residues in the CDR3. Germline V gives CDR1 GTSNPN, CDR2 SVGIG (reference sequence). CDR3 region: CAWSNTGYEQYF. DNA of the CDR3: TGTGCCTGGAGTAATACAGGGTACGAGCAGTACTTC.

V usage is TRBV7-9 and J usage is TRBJ2-1; no reliable D call. This CDR3 is built from 13 residues. Deletions cut 5 bases from V and 9 bases from J, with 14 bases between. Germline CDR1 reads SEHNR; CDR2 reads FQNEAQ (reference sequence). In DNA form, the CDR3 reads TGTGCCAGCAGCGAAAACGGAGTCGGTGAGCAGTTCTTC. This gives the protein CASSENGVGEQFF.

V is TRBV6-1 and J is TRBJ2-7; D is perhaps TRBD2 (6 bases). CDR3 length: 17 amino acids. The germline V gene encodes CDR1 MNHNS and CDR2 SASEGT. Between the trimmed V and J ends, which lost 3 bases and 4 bases, there was a span of 22 bases. The DNA of the CDR3 is TGTGCCAGCAGTGAGATGGGGGGAAGCGCCCCTGGATACGAGCAGTACTTC. Amino acids: CASSEMGGSAPGYEQYF.